This T cell receptor (beta chain) was identified in a study of T cells in localized non-small cell lung cancer. A word on this clone: Antigen specificity is unknown.

Whole-study findings and limits: A denser population of T cells in blood accompanied longer overall survival. Among the tissues sampled, uninvolved adjacent lung had the highest T cell clonality, above tumor. Sequencing was restricted to one tumor region; therefore, heterogeneity remains possible. A median around 57 of the top 100 tumor clones appeared in adjacent lung.

Measured with immunoSEQ multiplex PCR; TCRdb has only the in-frame clones, and not every one. The sample consists of around 35,000 clones, 93% of them appearing once. Specimen: peripheral blood, collected before any cancer treatment. The source of this sequence is a female donor at least 60 years old with stage I lung adenocarcinoma.

This CDR3 is CATDRGTGELFF. DNA of the CDR3: TGTGCCACAGACAGAGGGACCGGGGAGCTGTTTTTT. The chain couples TRBV15 to TRBJ2-2, with D perhaps matching TRBD1 or TRBD2 (5 bases each). Trimming pared 9 bases from V and 5 bases from J, leaving 10 bases between. The germline gives CDR1 LNHNV, CDR2 YYDKDF (reference sequence). CDR3 size: 12 residues.